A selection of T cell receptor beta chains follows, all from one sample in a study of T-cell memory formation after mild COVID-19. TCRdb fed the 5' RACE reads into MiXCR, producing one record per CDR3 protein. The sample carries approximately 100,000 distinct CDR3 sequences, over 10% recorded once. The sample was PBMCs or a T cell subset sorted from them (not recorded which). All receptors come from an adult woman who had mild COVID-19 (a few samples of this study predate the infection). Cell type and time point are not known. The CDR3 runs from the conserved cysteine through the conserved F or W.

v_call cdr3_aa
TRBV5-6 CASSLGSYGYEQYF
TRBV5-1 CASSLDDSYQETQYF
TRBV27 CASSPDLGQPQHF
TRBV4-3 CASSPGLAAERSSYEQYF
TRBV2 CASSERSATGELFF
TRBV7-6 CASSPSSGTGPGEQYF
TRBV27 CASSLTGAYGYTF
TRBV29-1 CSVYGNMNTEAFF
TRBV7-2 CASSSGQGPQETQYF
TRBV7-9 CASRYGTALSYEQYF
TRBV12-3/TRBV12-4 CASSRDSPMNTEAFF
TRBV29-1 CSVDSLAGATDTQYF
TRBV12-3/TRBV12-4 CASSPSGTQETQYF
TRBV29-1 CSAPPGQGAGEQFF
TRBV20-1 CSARDYNRPVTTGNNEQFF
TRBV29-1 CSVWGVYYGYTF
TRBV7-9 CASSLKAGGAYEQYF
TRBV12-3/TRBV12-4 CASSLRGGREQDTEAFF
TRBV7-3 CASSSNLVGGPRGANVLTF
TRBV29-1 CSVEDRASYNEQFF
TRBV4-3 CASSQTRSTAFYEQYF
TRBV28 CASSSSLGTRGTDTQYF
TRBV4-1 CASSRLSGGGNEQFF
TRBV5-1 CASSFGRGVDSYGYTF
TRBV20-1 CSARKTGGDAGELFF
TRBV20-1 CSAILAGAMDEQYF
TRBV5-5 CASSLLQGDGYTF
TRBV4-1 CASSQDGIYNEQFF
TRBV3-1 CASSPSGDIESTDTQYF
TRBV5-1 CASSLYLPSYNEQFF
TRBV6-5 CASSYSTGVRANVLTF
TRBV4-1 CASSRGDYNEQFF
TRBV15 CATKPEGLAGLAKNIQYF
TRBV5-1 CASSLVGGAGAFF
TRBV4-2 CASSPKGGDDPQETQYF
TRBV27 CASSSSGATNTGELFF
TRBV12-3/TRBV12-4 CASTLSTNSYNEQFF
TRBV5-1 CASSRDRASGNTIYF
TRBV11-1 CASSFTGIDMNTEAFF
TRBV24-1 CATTRQGAEETQYF